The TCR beta chain under discussion was sequenced for a study of regulatory T cells. CDR1 is MNHEY and CDR2 is SMNVEV in the germline V gene (reference sequence). V lost 5 bases to trimming and J lost 0 bases, with 5 bases between them. CDR3 length equals 13 residues. Autoimmunity was present in every CD3G-deficient patient, worse in two. Patients, 2 to 39 years old, had expanded memory T-cell proportions. Regulatory (CD25-high CD127-low) and conventional (CD25-low CD127-high) CD4+ T cells were sorted separately. Amplification used 52 TRBV primers and 13 TRBJ primers. Generated by immunoSEQ multiplex PCR, the TCRdb table keeps only in-frame clones and is missing some. The table shows 30,000 to 40,000 clones, with over 85% occurring only once. Whole-study results and caveats: Regulatory T cells showed the strongest V-J pair restriction and V/J gene skewing among patient repertoires. In CD3G-deficient patients, conventional CD4+ T cells were enriched for hydrophobic CDR3 residues at positions 6 and 7.

Details on this clone: The antigen is unknown.

This rearrangement joins TRBV27 to TRBJ2-1; no definite D call. The TCR sequence derives from a child younger than 10 with CD3G deficiency. Sequencing was carried out using conventional CD4+ T cells sorted from blood. CDR3 amino acids: CASSASSYNEQFF. CDR3 DNA: TGTGCCAGCAGTGCAAGCTCCTACAATGAGCAGTTCTTC.